This passage covers 28 T cell receptor beta chains from one sample sequenced in a study of CD4 T cells in relation to SARS-CoV-2 and coronaviruses. The unexposed donors gave CD4+ T cells in 2011-2018, prior to COVID-19. After more than eight days of culture, CD4+ T cells were isolated. These receptors are not linked to any known antigen. Generated by immunoSEQ multiplex PCR, the TCRdb table keeps only in-frame clones and is missing some. Altogether 21,000 or so clones are present, less than 85% being singletons, with the ten largest covering 25% to 35%. Sequencing was performed on CD4+ T cells from PBMCs, cultured in vitro. The receptors were sampled from a human donor in good health.

This clone turned up a few times. Other DNA sequences in this specimen translate into the identical CDR3. The CDR3 is CASSAGHPTYEQYF. CDR3 nucleotide sequence: TGTGCCAGCAGCGCGGGACACCCAACCTACGAGCAGTACTTC. The chain recombines TRBV27 with TRBJ2-7; either TRBD1 or TRBD2 may supply D (6 bases each). Trimming left V 6 bases short and J 2 bases short, with 14 bases between. CDR3 length: 14 amino acids. Germline V gene lookup returns CDR1 MNHEY and CDR2 SMNVEV (reference sequence).

The CDR3 here is CASSDQVPRYIQYF. For the CDR3, the DNA is TGTGCCAGTAGTGACCAGGTCCCCAGGTACATTCAGTACTTC. This sequence joins TRBV19 and TRBJ2-4; D uncertain. The CDR3 covers 14 residues. CDR1 and CDR2 (germline): LNHDA, SQIVND (reference sequence). Deletions cut 5 bases from V and 8 bases from J, with 16 bases between.

This clone has only one observation. This rearrangement joins TRBV19 to TRBJ2-5; 11 bases agree with TRBD1. In germline, CDR1 is LNHDA, CDR2 SQIVND (reference sequence). With 7 bases clipped from V and 6 bases from J, the junction kept 4 bases outside the gene matches. This CDR3 has 13 amino acids. In DNA form, the CDR3 reads TGTGCCAGTAATGGACAGGGGGCGAAGACCCAGTACTTC. Translated, it gives CASNGQGAKTQYF.

The chain has TRBV12-3 or TRBV12-4 and TRBJ1-1; D unclear. Trimming pared 4 bases from V and 4 bases from J, leaving 10 bases between. CDR3 length: 13 amino acids. CDR3 nucleotide sequence: TGTGCCAGCAGTTCCTCGTCGACCACTGAAGCTTTCTTT. It yields the protein CASSSSSTTEAFF.

This chain connects TRBV6-2 or TRBV6-3 to TRBJ2-5; D is unclear. The V gene's germline CDR1 is MNHEY and CDR2 SVGEGT. The CDR3 is 11 amino acids. Trimming took 4 bases from V and 5 from J, leaving 5 bases between them. As DNA, the CDR3 is TGTGCCAGCAGTTCGGCGGAGACCCAGTACTTC. Translating it yields CASSSAETQYF.

This rearrangement joins TRBV19 to TRBJ2-2; 7 bases fit TRBD1. The trim removed 6 bases at V and 5 bases at J, leaving 9 bases unmatched. Germline CDR1 is LNHDA and CDR2 is SQIVND (reference sequence). The CDR3 is made up of 15 amino acids. The CDR3 loop is CASRKGAGVTGELFF. The CDR3 DNA reads TGTGCCAGTAGAAAGGGGGCAGGGGTGACCGGGGAGCTGTTTTTT.

The chain is built from TRBV9 and TRBJ2-4, with no clear D. The CDR3 contains 14 residues. V was clipped by 1 base and J by 2 bases, with 7 bases between them. Germline-derived CDR1 and CDR2 are SGDLS and YYNGEE. The CDR3 nucleotides read TGTGCCAGCAGCGTAAAGGATTCCAAAAACATTCAGTACTTC. This gives the protein CASSVKDSKNIQYF.

For the CDR3, the DNA is TGTGCCAGCAGCCAAGATTCGGTACTTTACAATGAGCAGTTCTTC. This gives the protein CASSQDSVLYNEQFF. The rearrangement uses TRBV3-1 (or the pseudogene TRBV3-2) and TRBJ2-1; D ambiguous. This CDR3 contains 15 residues. Trimming took off 0 bases at V and 4 bases at J, with 10 bases between the two ends. Germline V gene sequence: CDR1 LGHDT, CDR2 YNNKEL (reference sequence).

This rearrangement joins TRBV5-1 to TRBJ2-5; D may be TRBD2 (5 bases). The V gene's germline CDR1 is SGHRS and CDR2 YFSETQ. Trimming removed 4 bases at V and 4 bases at J, with 23 bases between. CDR3 length: 17 residues. This CDR3 is CASSVGYQTSGGETQYF. DNA of the CDR3: TGCGCCAGCAGCGTAGGTTATCAGACCAGCGGAGGAGAGACCCAGTACTTC.

The chain has TRBV28 and TRBJ1-1; D is perhaps TRBD1 (6 bases). V gave up 2 bases and J gave up 5 bases, with 21 bases separating them. The CDR3 runs to 17 residues. Germline V gene sequence: CDR1 MDHEN, CDR2 SYDVKM. The CDR3 is CASSLGFQGKGGTEAFF. CDR3 coding DNA: TGTGCCAGCAGTTTAGGTTTCCAGGGCAAAGGGGGGACTGAAGCTTTCTTT.

The chain recombines TRBV5-1 with TRBJ1-1, with D tentatively TRBD1 (6 bases). The CDR3 runs to 15 residues. Trimming left V 0 bases short and J 5 bases short, with 14 bases between. Germline V lookup: CDR1 SGHRS, CDR2 YFSETQ. CDR3 residues: CASSLVSGARTEAFF. CDR3 coding DNA: TGCGCCAGCAGCTTGGTTTCGGGGGCGAGGACTGAAGCTTTCTTT. The full variable domain, its missing parts supplied by reference TRBV5-1 and TRBJ1-1, is KAGVTQTPRYLIKTRGQQVTLSCSPISGHRSVSWYQQTPGQGLQFLFEYFSETQRNKGNFPGRFSGRQFSNSRSEMNVSTLELGDSALYLCASSLVSGARTEAFFGQGTRLTVV.

This sequence joins TRBV9 and TRBJ1-5; 12 nucleotides agree with TRBD1. The V and J ends lost 0 bases and 5 bases, in that order; junction bases with no gene match: 3. This CDR3 region has 16 residues. The germline V gene encodes CDR1 SGDLS and CDR2 YYNGEE. The CDR3 region has the DNA TGTGCCAGCAGCGTAGGGGGACAGGGGGCTGATCAGCCCCAGCATTTT. Protein sequence: CASSVGGQGADQPQHF.

This CDR3 is CASSKAGGAEAFF. CDR3 nucleotides: TGTGCCAGCAGCAAAGCGGGGGGGGCTGAAGCTTTCTTT. This sequence joins TRBV7-9 and TRBJ1-1; a weak D match, TRBD1 (5 bases). Germline V gene lookup returns CDR1 SEHNR and CDR2 FQNEAQ (reference sequence). The V end lost 5 bases, the J end lost 6 bases, and 13 bases lay between the germline ends. The CDR3 runs 13 residues.

V gene TRBV7-3 combines with J gene TRBJ2-1, with 12 bases fitting TRBD2. The J segment lost 6 bases and the V segment lost 6 bases, leaving 6 bases of the junction unmatched. Germline V lookup: CDR1 SGHTA, CDR2 FQGTGA. The CDR3 length is 15 residues. CDR3 in amino acids: CASSMGLAGTNEQFF. For the CDR3, the DNA is TGTGCCAGCAGTATGGGACTAGCGGGCACCAATGAGCAGTTCTTC. The complete variable domain, with remaining parts taken from reference TRBV7-3 and TRBJ2-1, reads GAGVSQTPSNKVTEKGKYVELRCDPISGHTALYWYRQSLGQGPEFLIYFQGTGAADDSGLPNDRFFAVRPEGSVSTLKIQRTERGDSAVYLCASSMGLAGTNEQFFGPGTRLTVL.

This chain uses TRBV4-1 with TRBJ2-1, with D possibly matching TRBD2 (5 bases). The CDR3 loop spans 16 amino acids. V lost 4 bases and J 4 bases, leaving 17 bases between the germline ends. CDR1 MGHRA and CDR2 YSYEKL come from the germline V gene. DNA of the CDR3: TGCGCCAGCAGCCTCCTTGCGGGCTTACCGTACAATGAGCAGTTCTTC. Residues: CASSLLAGLPYNEQFF.

V gene TRBV7-2 combines with J gene TRBJ2-7; D is possibly TRBD1 or TRBD2 (5 bases each). V lost 5 bases and J 1 base, leaving 18 bases between the germline ends. Germline CDR1 is SGHTA and CDR2 is FQGNSA. This CDR3 has 16 amino acids. DNA of the CDR3: TGTGCCAGCAGCCCCAATCAAGGGGACGGATCCTACGAGCAGTACTTC. Protein product: CASSPNQGDGSYEQYF.

The genes are TRBV7-3 and TRBJ2-4; 15 bases are shared with TRBD2. The V and J ends lost 5 bases and 0 bases, in that order; junction bases with no gene match: 11. The CDR3 length is 20 residues. Germline CDR1 and CDR2: SGHTA and FQGTGA. The CDR3 sequence: CASSLPGLAGGNLAKNIQYF. CDR3 bases: TGTGCCAGCAGCCTCCCGGGACTAGCGGGAGGAAACTTAGCCAAAAACATTCAGTACTTC. Based on the CDR3 plus reference TRBV7-3 and TRBJ2-4, the full variable domain is GAGVSQTPSNKVTEKGKYVELRCDPISGHTALYWYRQSLGQGPEFLIYFQGTGAADDSGLPNDRFFAVRPEGSVSTLKIQRTERGDSAVYLCASSLPGLAGGNLAKNIQYFGAGTRLSVL.

The chain recombines TRBV6-5 with TRBJ2-1; 8 bases fit TRBD1. Germline V gene lookup returns CDR1 MNHEY and CDR2 SVGAGI. The CDR3 contains 14 residues. J gave up 7 bases and V 4 bases, and 6 bases lay outside the gene matches. This CDR3 is CASSSGQGVNEQFF. The CDR3 DNA reads as TGTGCCAGCAGTTCCGGACAGGGTGTAAATGAGCAGTTCTTC.

J is TRBJ1-4 and V is TRBV19, with 9 bases aligning to TRBD1. The CDR3 spans 14 residues. The trim removed 7 bases at V and 8 bases at J, leaving 8 bases unmatched. CDR1 and CDR2 from the germline V gene are LNHDA and SQIVND (reference sequence). CDR3 bases: TGTGCCAGTAACGGGGGACAGGGAGAAGAAAAACTGTTTTTT. Translation: CASNGGQGEEKLFF.

V and J are TRBV28 and TRBJ1-6; D is unresolved. This CDR3 region has 16 residues. V was cut by 7 bases and J by 0 bases, with 13 bases left in between. CDR1 is MDHEN, CDR2 SYDVKM, per germline. The CDR3 DNA is TGTGCCAGCAAGGGAGACTTTAGCTCCTATAATTCACCCCTCCACTTT. It yields the protein CASKGDFSSYNSPLHF.

The chain carries TRBV6-5 and TRBJ2-7; either TRBD1 or TRBD2 may supply D (5 bases each). V was trimmed by 4 bases and J by 13 bases, leaving 17 bases between them. The CDR3 runs to 12 residues. Germline V CDR1 and CDR2: MNHEY, SVGAGI. The CDR3 DNA reads as TGTGCCAGCAGTTCCCTCGGGACGGCAATTTACTTC. Translation: CASSSLGTAIYF.

This sequence joins TRBV19 and TRBJ2-5; 12 bases are a match to TRBD2. Trimming at V came to 6 bases and at J to 5 bases, leaving 7 bases not matched to a gene. CDR1 is LNHDA, CDR2 SQIVND, per germline (reference sequence). The CDR3 is 15 residues long. The CDR3 reads CASRQGLAGRETQYF. The CDR3, as DNA: TGTGCCAGTAGACAAGGACTAGCGGGAAGGGAGACCCAGTACTTC.

CDR3 bases: TGTGCCAGTCCCGGGACAGGCGGTCGGGGGAGCTCCTACAATGAGCAGTTCTTC. The encoded protein is CASPGTGGRGSSYNEQFF. This chain links TRBV27 with TRBJ2-1, with 8 bases identical to TRBD1. The V segment lost 9 bases and the J segment 0 bases; nucleotides outside the gene matches: 16. Germline V gives CDR1 MNHEY, CDR2 SMNVEV (reference sequence). The CDR3 is made up of 18 amino acids.

The chain is built from TRBV18 and TRBJ2-5; no clear D gene. Between the trimmed V and J ends, which lost 2 bases and 2 bases, there was a span of 9 bases. The length of the CDR3 is 14 residues. Germline V lookup: CDR1 KGHSH, CDR2 LQKENI. CDR3 amino acids: CASSPATPQETQYF. Written as DNA, the CDR3 is TGTGCCAGCTCACCAGCAACGCCGCAAGAGACCCAGTACTTC.

This clone was detected once. The chain employs TRBV20-1 and TRBJ2-2; 7 bases fit TRBD2. CDR1 and CDR2 from the germline V gene are DFQATT and SNEGSKA (reference sequence). The ends lost 5 bases at V and 5 bases at J; junction bases unmatched: 8. This CDR3 spans 14 amino acids. The DNA of the CDR3 is TGCAGTGCTGGTGGGACGGGACTAACCGGGGAGCTGTTTTTT. Amino acids: CSAGGTGLTGELFF.

The chain uses TRBV10-2 and TRBJ1-1; no firm D call. The CDR3 spans 13 residues. From germline, CDR1 is WSHSY and CDR2 SAAADI. V lost 7 bases and J lost 3, with 12 bases in between. The CDR3 loop reads CASTWGGDTEAFF. CDR3 bases: TGCGCCAGCACTTGGGGTGGGGACACTGAAGCTTTCTTT.

This clone was found a few times. The V and J genes are TRBV19 and TRBJ1-5; possibly TRBD1 for D (5 bases). This CDR3 region has 14 residues. V shed 8 bases and J shed 5 bases, with 16 bases lying between them. The germline V gene has CDR1 LNHDA and CDR2 SQIVND (reference sequence). CDR3 nucleotides: TGTGCCAGTCACGGACGACAGTTGTATCAGCCCCAGCATTTT. Its translation is CASHGRQLYQPQHF.

J is TRBJ2-3 and V is TRBV20-1; D gene ambiguous. The V gene's germline CDR1 is DFQATT and CDR2 SNEGSKA (reference sequence). The CDR3 has 10 residues. V was clipped by 4 bases and J by 6 bases, with 5 bases between them. CDR3 in amino acids: CSATRDTQYF. CDR3 in DNA: TGCAGTGCTACTAGGGATACGCAGTATTTT.